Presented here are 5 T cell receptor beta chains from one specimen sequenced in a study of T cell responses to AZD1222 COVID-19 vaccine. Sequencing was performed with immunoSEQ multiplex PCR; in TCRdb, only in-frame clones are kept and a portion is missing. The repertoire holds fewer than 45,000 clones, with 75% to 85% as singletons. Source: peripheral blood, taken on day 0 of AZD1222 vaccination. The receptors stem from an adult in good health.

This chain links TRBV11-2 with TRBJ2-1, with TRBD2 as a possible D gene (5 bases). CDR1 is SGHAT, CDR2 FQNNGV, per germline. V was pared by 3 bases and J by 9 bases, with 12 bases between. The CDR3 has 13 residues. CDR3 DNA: TGTGCCAGCAGCTTTCAGCGGCTCGCTGAGCAGTTCTTC. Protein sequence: CASSFQRLAEQFF.

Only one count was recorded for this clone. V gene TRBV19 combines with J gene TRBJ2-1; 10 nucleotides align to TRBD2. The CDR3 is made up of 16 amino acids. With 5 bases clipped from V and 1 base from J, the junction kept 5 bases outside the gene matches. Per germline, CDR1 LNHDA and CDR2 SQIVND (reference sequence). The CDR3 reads CASSPRLAGSYNEQFF. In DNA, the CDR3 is TGTGCCAGTAGTCCCCGACTAGCGGGTTCCTACAATGAGCAGTTCTTC.

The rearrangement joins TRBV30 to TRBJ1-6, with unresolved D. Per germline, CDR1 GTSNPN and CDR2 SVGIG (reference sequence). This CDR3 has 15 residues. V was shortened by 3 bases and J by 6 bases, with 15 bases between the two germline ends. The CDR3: CAWSLGPGSNSPLHF. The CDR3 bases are TGTGCCTGGAGCCTCGGGCCCGGGAGTAATTCACCCCTCCACTTT.

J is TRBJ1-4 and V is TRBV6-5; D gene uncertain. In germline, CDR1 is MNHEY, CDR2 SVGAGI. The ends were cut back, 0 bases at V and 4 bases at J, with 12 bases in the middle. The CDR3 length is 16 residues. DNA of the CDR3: TGTGCCAGCAGTTACTCGGCGGGCGGATTTAATGAAAAACTGTTTTTT. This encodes CASSYSAGGFNEKLFF.

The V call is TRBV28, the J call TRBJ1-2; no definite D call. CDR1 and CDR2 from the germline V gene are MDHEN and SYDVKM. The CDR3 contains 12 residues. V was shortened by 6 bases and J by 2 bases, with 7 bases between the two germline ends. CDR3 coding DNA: TGTGCCAGCAGGTCAAAGAACTATGGCTACACCTTC. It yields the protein CASRSKNYGYTF.